This TCR beta chain derives from a study of shared clonotypes between healthy human individuals. Around 32,000 T cell genomes, or around 180 ng DNA, went into the sorted-subset replicate PCRs. Sequencing used immunoSEQ multiplex PCR; TCRdb keeps in-frame clones, though not all of them. This sample has some 690,000 clones, with about 90% found just once. Healthy adults negative for HIV, lacking recent acute infections or vaccinations, served as donors. This clonotype originated in a man aged 18 to 35 in good health. Some clones in this sample may be carry-over from other donors' samples. Sequenced material: memory CD8+ T cells from PBMCs. Specified subset: CD45RO+ cells pooled with CCR7-negative TemRA cells.

CDR3 nucleotide sequence: TGTGCCAGCAGTGAAGCGGTGAGGGGGATGAACACTGAAGCTTTCTTT. Residues: CASSEAVRGMNTEAFF. The V gene is TRBV6-1, the J gene TRBJ1-1; perhaps TRBD1 as D (6 bases). The CDR3 runs 16 residues. Trimming left V 0 bases short and J 0 bases short, with 11 bases between. Germline CDR1 reads MNHNS; CDR2 reads SASEGT.